The source of this T cell receptor beta chain is a study of blood T cells in healthy people across ages (dated by TCRdb to between 2015 and 2016). Notes on the research overall: In model experiments, template switching captured roughly one uniquely barcoded TCR beta cDNA molecule for every two T cells. Age-related changes in TCR beta repertoire diversity were measured in the study by deep sequencing normalized with unique cDNA molecular identifiers. Four age groups were formed from the donors: young (average about 17 years), middle-aged (around 40), aged (about 62) and long-lived (82). Using the same blood draw, the study looked at two additional independent replicas of 1 million unique cDNA reads for two donors, one aged 18 to 30 and the other aged 80 or older.

What the work shows at the level of the full study, not this receptor alone: Estimates of total diversity based on one million sequenced T cells were considered lower bounds and underestimates. Because donor CMV infection status was unknown, age-related changes in expanded clonotypes were potentially confounded. Observed TCR beta diversity per million T cells fell roughly linearly with age, and a significant reduction was already apparent by age around 44. Bulk unsorted PBMC profiling prevented conclusive comparison of naive and antigen-experienced compartments. Observed TCR beta diversity correlated strongly with the percentage of naive T cells measured by flow cytometry. Compared with the aged group, more naive CD4+ T cells, fewer expanded clones and increased TCR diversity were shown by the long-lived group, suggesting age selection.

Library preparation was by 5' RACE. The data were produced on an Illumina HiSeq 2500. A second PCR of 7 to 11 cycles was run with a J-beta primer mix and a sample-barcoded 5' primer. Each TCR beta cDNA molecule received a unique molecular identifier from a template-switch 5' adaptor carrying 12 random nucleotides. Each sample yielded at least 2.5 million CDR3-containing paired-end reads. The Mint cDNA synthesis kit, primed by a TRBC-specific oligonucleotide, was used to synthesize first-strand cDNA from all RNA. Following uracil-DNA glycosylase treatment, a first 18-cycle PCR with universal primers M1SS and BC2_uni_R was performed on all cDNA. On the authors' methods: For normalization, 1 million high-quality reads were randomly selected from each sample, with every read carrying a distinct molecular identifier. Instead of being binned into consensus sequences, reads with shared molecular identifiers were discarded. MiTCR, with a Q25 quality threshold and the strictest error-elimination algorithm, was used for CDR3 identification, clonotype clustering and error correction. A nonparametric unseen species model with Euler transformation was used to estimate lower-bound total TCR beta diversity. TCRdb took the public reads, trimmed them with fastp at Q25, ran MiXCR for clone calling and kept in-frame beta chains. Each CDR3 protein gets just one entry, which takes the most common genes and DNA from the rows behind it. The V and J calls come from TCRdb's annotation, not from the publication. The sample records around 800,000 distinct CDR3 sequences, 20% to 30% of which are singletons. The top ten clones comprise 3% of the sample.

This clonotype was counted only a few times. No cognate antigen has been identified for it. One end of the junction is discordant with germline, which a read error may explain. Donors were approximately 42 systemically healthy Caucasian individuals from Russia aged about 6 to 100 years. Each donor gave approximately 9.4 milliliters of peripheral blood, drawn into EDTA-treated Vacutainer tubes. Ficoll-Paque density-gradient centrifugation was used to isolate PBMCs, with at least 6 million per sample. Trizol reagent was used to extract total RNA from the PBMCs, yielding at least 5 micrograms per sample. The percentages of naive CD45RAhigh/CD27high T cells were determined by flow cytometry on a PBMC aliquot from every donor. From its cysteine to its phenylalanine, the CDR3 spans 12 amino acids. CDR3 DNA is the only sequence kept; it has 36 bases, read in frame from the first base. Taken from the germline V gene (reference sequence), the CDR1 and CDR2 loops are DFQATT and SNEGSKA.

This sample also belongs to another study, concerning T cells of mothers and their children. Per that second paper: Nine systemically healthy Caucasian individuals served as donors, namely three mothers together with their six children. cDNA synthesis used all of the extracted RNA, with roughly 1.5 ug of RNA in each 15 ul reaction. In the second PCR, sample barcodes and 2-4 random nucleotides were introduced via the M1S primer. Each mother yielded over 9.5 million TCR beta CDR3 reads and each child 2.5 million to 3 million reads. Thymic selection similarly shapes TCR recombination output in related and unrelated pairs, with minor effect from inherited differences. Normalized repertoire overlap in related mother-child pairs was always slightly higher than in unrelated mother-child pairs, but the difference was never significant. No persistent microchimeric T cell clones were detected, at a sensitivity of roughly 93 clones per million clonotypes. Deep NGS was used in the study to compare the TCR beta repertoires of mothers and children and to look for features that separate related mother-child pairs from unrelated individuals. The mean age was approximately 41 +/- 4 years for the mothers and approximately 11 +/- 4 years for the children. After adapter ligation was performed with NEBNext reagents, the libraries were sequenced on an Illumina HiSeq 2000 with 100+100 nt paired-end reads. To prevent cross-contamination, the mother and child libraries were prepared a month apart and were sequenced in separate runs. For each donor, between roughly 500,000 and 2,200,000 distinct TCR beta clonotypes were identified. Naive TCR beta clonotypes were estimated from low-frequency clonotypes matched to each donor's FACS-determined naive share, without sorting.

Sample: blood. The receptor comes from a boy between 10 and 17 years old in good health. The chain uses TRBV20-1 and TRBJ2-4; no D gene is confidently identified. The DNA sequence is given as TGCAGTGCTAGAGGATCGGACGGGCGATTGGGCTTC. This codes for CSARGSDGRLGF.